The 25 T cell receptor beta chains below all came from one sample that was sequenced in a study of blood T cell repertoires in COVID-19. Generated by immunoSEQ multiplex PCR, the TCRdb table keeps only in-frame clones and is missing some. In the table there are roughly 180,000 clones, roughly 80% of which are singletons. The sequencing input was PBMCs or T cells enriched from blood (not recorded which). The receptors were sampled from a woman aged 35 to 49 with acute COVID-19.

J is TRBJ1-1 and V is TRBV6-5; maybe TRBD1 (6 bases). CDR3 length equals 15 residues. V shed 5 bases and J shed 5 bases, with 18 bases lying between them. Germline-derived CDR1 and CDR2 are MNHEY and SVGAGI. CDR3 DNA sequence: TGTGCCAGCAGTAGACTACAGGGTAAAGAAACTGAAGCTTTCTTT. It specifies CASSRLQGKETEAFF.

This chain connects TRBV7-6 to TRBJ2-1, with TRBD2 identical over 8 bases. CDR3 length equals 18 residues. CDR1 and CDR2 from the germline V gene are SGHVS and FNYEAQ. V gave up 0 bases and J gave up 0 bases; unmatched junction bases: 7. CDR3 nucleotides: TGTGCCAGCAGCTTAGCGCAAGTAAGCGGGAGCTCCTACAATGAGCAGTTCTTC. Protein product: CASSLAQVSGSSYNEQFF.

V is TRBV9 and J is TRBJ2-3, with TRBD2 as a possible D gene (5 bases). Trimming left V 3 bases short and J 6 bases short, with 11 bases between. The CDR3 sequence is 13 residues long. CDR1 SGDLS and CDR2 YYNGEE come from the germline V gene. CDR3 in amino acids: CASSEVTRDTQYF. In DNA, the CDR3 is TGTGCCAGCAGCGAGGTCACTAGGGATACGCAGTATTTT. Full variable domain (missing parts from reference TRBV9 and TRBJ2-3): DSGVTQTPKHLITATGQRVTLRCSPRSGDLSVYWYQQSLDQGLQFLIQYYNGEERAKGNILERFSAQQFPDLHSELNLSSLELGDSALYFCASSEVTRDTQYFGPGTRLTVL.

This clone showed up just once. V gene TRBV15 combines with J gene TRBJ2-5; a possible D gene is TRBD2 (5 bases). Germline values: CDR1 LNHNV, CDR2 YYDKDF (reference sequence). This CDR3 has 14 residues. V shed 0 bases and J shed 5 bases, with 10 bases lying between them. The CDR3 loop is CATSRESGAETQYF. CDR3 DNA: TGTGCCACCAGCAGAGAGAGCGGCGCGGAGACCCAGTACTTC.

This clone was observed a few times. The J gene is TRBJ2-2, the V gene TRBV11-3; D may be TRBD2 (5 bases). In germline, CDR1 is SGHNT, CDR2 YENEEA. This CDR3 region has 16 residues. V was shortened by 5 bases and J by 0 bases, with 13 bases between the two germline ends. The CDR3 protein is CASSPSAESNTGELFF. The CDR3 nucleotides read TGTGCCAGCAGCCCTTCAGCGGAGTCGAACACCGGGGAGCTGTTTTTT.

As regards this clone: At one of its ends the junction is not consistent with the germline gene, which may arise from a read error. This chain connects TRBV11-3 to TRBJ2-1; 8 nucleotides match TRBD2. Germline V gene data show CDR1 as SGHNT and CDR2 as YENEEA. The CDR3 extends over 15 amino acids. The CDR3 DNA reads as TGTGCCAGCAGATTAGGGACTAGCTCCTACAATGAGCAGTTCTTC. Translating it yields CASRLGTSSYNEQFF.

This chain connects TRBV9 to TRBJ2-1, with a possible D match to TRBD2 (5 bases). V lost 3 bases, J lost 5 bases, and 12 bases lay in between. This CDR3 region has 14 residues. In germline, CDR1 is SGDLS, CDR2 YYNGEE. Written as DNA, the CDR3 is TGTGCCAGCAGCGCCAGCGGCCTCGACAATGAGCAGTTCTTC. It yields the protein CASSASGLDNEQFF.

This clone was seen only a few times. V is TRBV27 and J is TRBJ2-1; D might be TRBD1 (6 bases). There are 13 residues in the CDR3. Germline loops: CDR1 MNHEY, CDR2 SMNVEV (reference sequence). V shed 10 bases and J shed 3 bases, with 13 bases lying between them. This CDR3 is CATIKDSYNEQFF. The CDR3 DNA follows: TGTGCCACCATAAAGGACAGCTACAATGAGCAGTTCTTC.

The chain employs TRBV10-3 and TRBJ2-1; 10 positions agree with TRBD2. Germline CDR1 ENHRY, CDR2 SYGVKD. The CDR3 loop spans 18 amino acids. V dropped 3 bases and J dropped 7; count of bases not matched to a gene: 15. CDR3: CAISDPGLAEHQGNEQFF. The CDR3 DNA is TGTGCCATCAGTGATCCCGGACTAGCGGAACACCAAGGGAATGAGCAGTTCTTC.

The rearrangement joins TRBV15 to TRBJ2-3; D gene ambiguous. This CDR3 region has 14 residues. V lost 0 bases, J lost 4 bases, and 8 bases lay in between. The germline CDR1 and CDR2 sequences are LNHNV and YYDKDF (reference sequence). The CDR3 DNA reads TGTGCCACCAGCAGAGACCGGGTGGCAGATACGCAGTATTTT. It translates to CATSRDRVADTQYF.

This clone was seen only once. This chain connects TRBV27 to TRBJ2-3; 11 bases match TRBD2. The CDR3 runs 16 residues. Germline lookup yields CDR1 MNHEY and CDR2 SMNVEV (reference sequence). The trim removed 2 bases at V and 5 bases at J, leaving 6 bases unmatched. Here the CDR3 reads CASSLVTSGTRDTQYF. As DNA, the CDR3 is TGTGCCAGCAGTTTAGTGACTAGCGGGACGCGAGATACGCAGTATTTT.

The chain combines TRBV13 with TRBJ2-1; 11 nucleotides align to TRBD2. The length of the CDR3 is 16 residues. J lost 6 bases, V lost 3 bases, and 7 bases had no gene match. Germline assignment: CDR1 PRHDT and CDR2 FYEKMQ (reference sequence). The CDR3 protein is CASSLVAGGPSNEQFF. In DNA, the CDR3 is TGTGCCAGCAGCTTGGTAGCGGGAGGGCCTTCCAATGAGCAGTTCTTC. The full variable domain, in which reference TRBV13 and TRBJ2-1 provide the parts outside the CDR3, is AAGVIQSPRHLIKEKRETATLKCYPIPRHDTVYWYQQGPGQDPQFLISFYEKMQSDKGSIPDRFSAQQFSDYHSELNMSSLELGDSALYFCASSLVAGGPSNEQFFGPGTRLTVL.

This chain uses TRBV30 with TRBJ2-3, with D possibly matching TRBD1 (6 bases). This CDR3 comprises 12 residues. Germline-derived CDR1 and CDR2 are GTSNPN and SVGIG (reference sequence). The germline V and J ends were trimmed by 3 bases and 7 bases, with 11 bases remaining between them. The CDR3 reads CAWSEQGNTQYF. The DNA for the CDR3 is TGTGCCTGGAGCGAACAGGGAAATACGCAGTATTTT.

In the case of this clone: This same CDR3 is encoded by further DNA sequences in the sample. The V call is TRBV9, the J call TRBJ2-1, with 7 bases fitting TRBD2. CDR1 and CDR2 (germline): SGDLS, YYNGEE. This CDR3 comprises 15 residues. V lost 0 bases to trimming and J lost 0 bases; unmatched junction nucleotides: 0. The CDR3 here is CASSVAGGSYNEQFF. CDR3 nucleotides: TGTGCCAGCAGCGTAGCGGGAGGCTCCTACAATGAGCAGTTCTTC.

The chain links TRBV6-5 to TRBJ1-4, with no clear D. The germline gives CDR1 MNHEY, CDR2 SVGAGI. Trimming shortened V by 7 bases and J by 2 bases, and 11 bases separated the two germline ends. There are 14 residues in the CDR3. The CDR3 nucleotides read TGTGCCAGCAACTCCGGTGGTACTAATGAAAAACTGTTTTTT. It codes for CASNSGGTNEKLFF.

The chain has TRBV29-1 and TRBJ2-3, with a weak D call TRBD1 (6 bases). Germline lookup yields CDR1 SQVTM and CDR2 ANQGSEA. Trimming removed 5 bases at V and 9 bases at J, with 18 bases between. The CDR3 runs to 13 residues. The DNA for the CDR3 is TGCAGCGTTAAGGTTCAGGGGCGTATCACGCAGTATTTT. Encoded protein: CSVKVQGRITQYF.

The chain has TRBV5-1 and TRBJ2-4, with a possible D match to TRBD2 (7 bases). CDR1 and CDR2 (germline): SGHRS, YFSETQ. Trimming stripped 4 bases from V and 7 bases from J, with 15 bases between. The CDR3 has 14 residues. CDR3 loop: CASSGISGGNIQYF. CDR3 in DNA: TGCGCCAGCAGCGGTATCTCGGGGGGCAACATTCAGTACTTC.

The chain carries TRBV18 and TRBJ1-1; D not certain. Looked up from germline, CDR1 is KGHSH and CDR2 is LQKENI. CDR3 length: 16 residues. The V and J ends lost 3 bases and 1 base respectively, with 15 bases between them. CDR3 sequence: CASSPSQSAANTEAFF. CDR3 sequence (DNA): TGTGCCAGCTCACCCTCCCAATCAGCGGCGAACACTGAAGCTTTCTTT.

The chain couples TRBV5-1 to TRBJ2-1, with TRBD2 matching 11 bases. V lost 2 bases, J lost 6 bases, and 7 bases stayed unmatched. This CDR3 comprises 16 residues. Looked up from germline, CDR1 is SGHRS and CDR2 is YFSETQ. The CDR3 spells CASSLLLAGASNEQFF. In nucleotides, the CDR3 is TGCGCCAGCAGCTTATTACTAGCGGGAGCCTCCAATGAGCAGTTCTTC.

The chain carries TRBV10-2 and TRBJ2-7; 14 nucleotides match TRBD2. The CDR3 loop spans 17 amino acids. V was clipped by 3 bases and J by 4 bases; unmatched bases: 8. Germline assignment: CDR1 WSHSY and CDR2 SAAADI. The CDR3 nucleotides read TGCGCCAGCAGTGAACCGGGACTAGCGGGAGAGGGGTACGAGCAGTACTTC. Protein product: CASSEPGLAGEGYEQYF.

Only one count was recorded for this clone. The genes are TRBV3-1 (or the pseudogene TRBV3-2) and TRBJ1-2; 9 nucleotides line up with TRBD1. CDR3 length: 17 amino acids. The J segment lost 4 bases and the V segment lost 2 bases, leaving 11 bases of the junction unmatched. CDR1 is LGHDT and CDR2 is YNNKEL in the germline V gene (reference sequence). CDR3 bases: TGTGCCAGCAGCCAACTTTTAACAGGGGGCGCGAGCTATGGCTACACCTTC. The encoded protein is CASSQLLTGGASYGYTF.

The genes are TRBV7-8 and TRBJ1-2, with D perhaps TRBD1 (6 bases). CDR3 size: 18 residues. The germline CDR1 and CDR2 sequences are SGHVS and FQNEAQ. Trimming took 2 bases from V and 8 from J, leaving 27 bases between them. CDR3 nucleotide sequence: TGTGCCAGCAGCTTACCCCGCGTTGCTGACAGGACTTCGGGCGGCTACACCTTC. Its protein product is CASSLPRVADRTSGGYTF.

In its sample, this clone was seen a few times. This chain links TRBV5-1 with TRBJ2-3, with D perhaps matching TRBD1 (6 bases). CDR1 SGHRS and CDR2 YFSETQ come from the germline V gene. V shed 2 bases and J shed 6 bases, with 13 bases lying between them. The CDR3 contains 14 residues. This chain's CDR3 is CASSFAGVGDTQYF. CDR3 DNA sequence: TGCGCCAGCAGCTTCGCAGGGGTGGGTGATACGCAGTATTTT.

The chain couples TRBV19 to TRBJ1-1; 7 nucleotides align to TRBD1. Germline V lookup: CDR1 LNHDA, CDR2 SQIVND (reference sequence). The ends lost 5 bases at V and 6 bases at J; junction bases unmatched: 9. This CDR3 spans 14 amino acids. The CDR3 DNA reads TGTGCCAGTAGTCCACTACAGGGGCAGGCTGAAGCTTTCTTT. Encoded protein: CASSPLQGQAEAFF.

V usage is TRBV4-2 and J usage is TRBJ1-4; D ambiguous. V was cut by 4 bases and J by 7 bases, with 16 bases left in between. The germline gives CDR1 LGHNA, CDR2 YNFKEQ. The CDR3 has 15 residues. The CDR3 nucleotides read TGTGCCAGCAGCCCGGACCCAGTTCGGGGTGAAAAACTGTTTTTT. Its protein is CASSPDPVRGEKLFF.